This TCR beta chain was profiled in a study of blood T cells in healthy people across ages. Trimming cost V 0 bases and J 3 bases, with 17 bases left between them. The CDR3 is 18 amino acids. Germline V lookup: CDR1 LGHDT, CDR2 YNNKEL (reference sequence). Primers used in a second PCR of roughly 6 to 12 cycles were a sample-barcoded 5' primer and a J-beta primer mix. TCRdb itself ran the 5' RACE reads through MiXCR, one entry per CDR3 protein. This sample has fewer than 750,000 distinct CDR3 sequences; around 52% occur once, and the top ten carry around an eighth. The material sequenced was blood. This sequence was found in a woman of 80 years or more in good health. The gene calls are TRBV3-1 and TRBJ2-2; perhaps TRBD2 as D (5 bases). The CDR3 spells CASSQEGAGAWDTGELFF. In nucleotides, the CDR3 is TGTGCCAGCAGCCAAGAAGGTGCGGGTGCATGGGACACCGGGGAGCTGTTTTTT.